This T cell receptor beta chain was sequenced during a study of metastatic and nonmetastatic thyroid tumors. By share of the sample, this clone is medium-sized. Thyroid surgery took place with no prior treatment in any patient. Per the original data handling: The study's classifier, a distant-metastasis tool for papillary thyroid cancer, was built using CDR3 differences across clinicopathological groups. TCRdb re-called clones from the PCR reads using MiXCR. TCRdb, not the authors, supplied the V and J calls. Here the sample spans 20,000 to 30,000 clones, 15% to 20% being singletons. Specimen: blood. This clonotype originated in a male donor with papillary thyroid cancer or a benign thyroid nodule (not recorded which). Some clones in this sample may be carry-over from other donors' samples.

CDR3 bases: TGTGCCAGCAGTCCAGGACAGGGACCCTACGAGCAGTACTTC. Translated, it gives CASSPGQGPYEQYF. The rearrangement links TRBV28 to TRBJ2-7; the match to TRBD1 covers 8 bases. From germline, CDR1 is MDHEN and CDR2 SYDVKM. The CDR3 is 14 residues long. The V gene end was trimmed by 5 bases and the J gene end by 2 bases; junction bases not matched to a gene: 5.